These T cell receptor beta chains were read from a single sample in a study of T-cell memory formation after mild COVID-19. Using its own MiXCR run on the 5' RACE reads, TCRdb lists one record per CDR3 protein. The table records some 410,000 distinct CDR3 sequences, 20% to 25% of them present only once. The sequenced sample consisted of PBMCs or a T cell subset sorted from them (not recorded which). Receptors originate from an adult woman who had mild COVID-19 (a few samples of this study predate the infection). Cell type and time point are not known. The CDR3 runs from the conserved cysteine through the conserved F or W. The D gene is left open where the match is weak. Some rows have no size entry. The others give once, few or many, or a class for an expanded clone.

TRBV5-1,many,TRBJ2-1,TRBD1,CASSLGDSVDEQFF,TGCGCCAGCAGCTTGGGGGACAGTGTAGATGAGCAGTTCTTC
TRBV11-3,-,TRBJ2-7,-,CASSLVTSTTYEQYF,TGTGCCAGCAGCTTAGTTACTTCCACGACCTACGAGCAGTACTTC
TRBV18,few,TRBJ1-2,-,CASSPTQNYGYTF,TGTGCCAGCTCACCGACACAAAACTATGGCTACACCTTC
TRBV20-1,-,TRBJ2-1,TRBD2,CSAPGLAGEVF,TGCAGTGCTCCTGGACTAGCGGGAGAGGTCTTC
TRBV27,-,TRBJ2-7,-,CASSLRGAEEQYF,TGTGCCAGCAGTTTGAGGGGTGCTGAAGAGCAGTACTTC
TRBV4-3,few,TRBJ2-3,-,CASSPGLVSTDTQYF,TGCGCCAGCAGCCCCGGGCTAGTGAGCACAGATACGCAGTATTTT
TRBV5-1,few,TRBJ2-7,TRBD2,CASSYPTAGANEQYF,TGCGCCAGCAGCTATCCCACCGCGGGAGCAAACGAGCAGTACTTC
TRBV6-5,few,TRBJ2-7,-,CASSQPRITGDSEQYF,TGTGCCAGCAGTCAACCGCGGATCACGGGGGACTCCGAGCAGTACTTC
TRBV11-2,few,TRBJ2-5,TRBD2,CASSPRSSGRSETQYF,TGTGCCAGCAGCCCGCGCTCTAGCGGGAGGAGTGAGACCCAGTACTTC
TRBV12-3/TRBV12-4,few,TRBJ1-4,-,CASSFAEGEKLFF,TGTGCCAGCAGTTTCGCGGAAGGTGAAAAACTGTTTTTT
TRBV9,-,TRBJ2-1,-,CASSVGASFYNEQFF,TGTGCCAGCAGCGTAGGGGCTAGCTTCTACAATGAGCAGTTCTTC
TRBV5-1,many,TRBJ2-3,-,CASSLRGATDTQYF,TGTGCCAGCAGCTTACGGGGGGCAACGGATACGCAGTATTTT
TRBV12-3/TRBV12-4,few,TRBJ1-1,TRBD1,CASSDTGQGLRTEAFF,TGTGCCAGCAGTGATACAGGACAGGGATTACGCACTGAAGCTTTCTTT
TRBV6-5,-,TRBJ2-3,-,CASRQAGTDTQYF,TGTGCCAGCAGGCAAGCAGGGACAGATACGCAGTATTTT
TRBV2,-,TRBJ2-7,-,CASSREQSRGYEQYF,TGTGCCAGCTCGCGGGAACAGTCAAGGGGTTACGAGCAGTACTTC
TRBV7-2,-,TRBJ1-3,-,CASSLSDRLSGNTIYF,TGTGCCAGCAGCCTATCGGACAGACTCTCTGGAAACACCATATATTTT
TRBV11-3,-,TRBJ1-1,-,CASSLDWGLNTEAFF,TGTGCCAGCAGCTTAGATTGGGGACTCAACACTGAAGCTTTCTTT
TRBV6-2/TRBV6-3,-,TRBJ2-1,TRBD1,CASSWDRDIYNEQFF,TGTGCCAGCAGTTGGGACAGGGATATCTACAATGAGCAGTTCTTC
TRBV27,-,TRBJ2-3,TRBD2,CASSLNRDYTDTQYF,TGTGCCAGCAGTTTGAACCGGGACTACACAGATACGCAGTATTTT
TRBV20-1,few,TRBJ2-7,TRBD1,CSAAPGQGYEQYF,TGCAGTGCCGCCCCGGGACAGGGCTACGAGCAGTACTTC
TRBV18,-,TRBJ1-2,TRBD1,CASSPTGTAITNYGYTF,TGTGCCAGCTCACCAACGGGGACAGCGATAACTAACTATGGCTACACCTTC
TRBV12-3/TRBV12-4,-,TRBJ2-1,-,CASSPGGGPYNEQFF,TGTGCCAGCAGCCCGGGTGGGGGGCCGTACAATGAGCAGTTCTTC
TRBV27,once,TRBJ1-6,TRBD1,CASTRDRQSSYNSPLHF,TGTGCCAGCACCCGGGACAGGCAAAGCTCCTATAATTCACCCCTCCACTTT
TRBV2,-,TRBJ2-7,-,CASSEARYYEQYF,TGTGCCAGCAGTGAGGCTCGATACTACGAGCAGTACTTC
TRBV3-1,-,TRBJ2-1,-,CASSHGGTTYNEQFF,TGTGCCAGCAGCCACGGCGGAACCACCTACAATGAGCAGTTCTTC
TRBV14,few,TRBJ2-5,-,CASSQEGLGGLEETQYF,TGTGCCAGCAGCCAAGAAGGCCTCGGGGGCCTGGAAGAGACCCAGTACTTC
TRBV20-1,-,TRBJ1-2,-,CSADGPGGGYTF,TGCAGTGCTGATGGGCCCGGGGGTGGCTACACCTTC
TRBV24-1,-,TRBJ2-1,TRBD1,CATSDPTGGVYNEQFF,TGTGCCACCAGTGACCCTACAGGGGGCGTCTACAATGAGCAGTTCTTC
TRBV12-3/TRBV12-4,-,TRBJ2-7,-,CASSPLGGGIYEQYF,TGTGCCAGCAGTCCCCTTGGAGGAGGAATCTACGAGCAGTACTTC
TRBV11-2,once,TRBJ1-1,-,CASSFLVVANTEAFF,TGTGCCAGCAGCTTCCTGGTGGTTGCCAACACTGAAGCTTTCTTT
TRBV28,few,TRBJ1-2,TRBD1,CASSPMTGPYGYTF,TGTGCCAGCAGTCCTATGACAGGGCCCTATGGCTACACCTTC
TRBV5-1,few,TRBJ2-7,-,CASSLALGSSSSYEQYF,TGCGCCAGCAGCTTGGCCCTCGGTTCCAGCTCTTCCTACGAGCAGTACTTC